This TCR beta chain was retrieved from a study of chemoradiotherapy in HPV16-positive cancers (dated by TCRdb to 2021 to 2024). Notes on the research overall: Candidate HPV-specific T-cell clones and common TCR motifs were defined by functional T-cell assays performed on cells from a couple of HPV16-positive patients. The study asked whether T-cell immunity to the HPV oncoproteins E6 and E7 changes during chemoradiotherapy and whether this immunity affects survival. The candidate HPV-specific TCRs and motifs were then tracked in TCR repertoires from 80 to 95 patients with HPV-related cancers. Results and caveats for the whole study, not just this receptor: The functional definition of HPV-specific T cells was derived from only a couple of HPV16-positive patients, and the survival association was reported for HPV16-positive patients. In HPV16-positive patients, expansion of HPV-responsive T cells during chemoradiotherapy was found to be associated with improved recurrence-free survival. Expansion of candidate HPV-specific clones and E7-related TCR motifs was observed in the tumor microenvironment during treatment, whereas no such expansion was observed for non-HPV-specific T cells.

Because repertoires were sampled repeatedly during chemoradiotherapy, clonal expansion in the tumor microenvironment could be followed. As for this clone: Its antigen is currently not known. Base qualities are missing; no much larger clone stands one base away.

Library preparation used the immunoSEQ multiplex PCR assay. In TCRdb, the immuneACCESS table is reduced to in-frame sequences with V and J assigned. These tables do not hold every clone; where another copy was compared, an unresolved V gene accounts for under half, and the others remain unexplained. This sample is represented by about 1,500 clones; approximately 90% of them were singletons. The biggest ten clones account for roughly 7% of the sample. CDR1 and CDR2 are drawn from the germline V gene (reference sequence): LNHDA, SQIVND. A distance of 10 bases separates the germline ends of V and J, which lose 5 bases and 6 bases respectively. The CDR3 runs 13 amino acids, cysteine and phenylalanine included. CDR3 DNA only is kept here, 39 bases in frame from base 1.

Source: tumor tissue, taken from a patient who underwent chemoradiotherapy. The V and J segments used are TRBV19 and TRBJ1-4; 6 matching bases give a weak D call of TRBD1. The TCR comes from a human donor with HPV-associated anogenital cancer. The sequence in DNA is TGTGCCAGTAGTTTCAACAGGGATGAAAAACTGTTTTTT. The encoded protein is CASSFNRDEKLFF. The entire variable domain, with the stretches around the CDR3 drawn from the reference TRBV19 and TRBJ1-4 proteins, is DGGITQSPKYLFRKEGQNVTLSCEQNLNHDAMYWYRQDPGQGLRLIYYSQIVNDFQKGDIAEGYSVSREKKESFPLTVTSAQKNPTAFYLCASSFNRDEKLFFGSGTQLSVL.